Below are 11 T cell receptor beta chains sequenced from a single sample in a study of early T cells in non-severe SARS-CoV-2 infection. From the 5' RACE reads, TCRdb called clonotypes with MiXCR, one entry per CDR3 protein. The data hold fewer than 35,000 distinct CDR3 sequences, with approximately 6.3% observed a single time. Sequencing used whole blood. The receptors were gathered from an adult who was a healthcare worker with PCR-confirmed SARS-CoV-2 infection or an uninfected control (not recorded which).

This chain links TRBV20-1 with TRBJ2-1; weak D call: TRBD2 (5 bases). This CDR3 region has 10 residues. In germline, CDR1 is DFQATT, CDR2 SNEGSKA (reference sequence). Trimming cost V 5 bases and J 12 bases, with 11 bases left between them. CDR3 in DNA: TGCAGTGCTGTAACTAGGATGCAGTTCTTC. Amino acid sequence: CSAVTRMQFF.

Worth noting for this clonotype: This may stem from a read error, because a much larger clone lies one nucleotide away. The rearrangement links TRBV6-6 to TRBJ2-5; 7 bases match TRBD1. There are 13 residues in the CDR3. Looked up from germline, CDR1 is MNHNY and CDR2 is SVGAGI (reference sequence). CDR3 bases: TGTGCCAGCAGCCGACAGGGCGAGGAGACCCAGCACTTC. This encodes CASSRQGEETQHF.

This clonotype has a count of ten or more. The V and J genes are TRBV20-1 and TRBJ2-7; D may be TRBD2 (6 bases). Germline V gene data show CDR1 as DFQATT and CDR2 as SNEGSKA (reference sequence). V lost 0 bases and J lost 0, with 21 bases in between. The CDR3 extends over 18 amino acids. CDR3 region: CSARDLWPLGEASYEQYF. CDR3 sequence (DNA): TGCAGTGCTAGAGATCTTTGGCCCTTGGGGGAGGCCTCCTACGAGCAGTACTTC.

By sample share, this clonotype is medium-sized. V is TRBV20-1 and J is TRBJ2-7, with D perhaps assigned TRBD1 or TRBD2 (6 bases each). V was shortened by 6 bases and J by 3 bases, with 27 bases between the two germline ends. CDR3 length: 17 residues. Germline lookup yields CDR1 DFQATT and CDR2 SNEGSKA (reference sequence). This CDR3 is CSAPDPGGLDGNYEQYF. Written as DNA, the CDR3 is TGCAGTGCCCCGGATCCTGGGGGGCTAGATGGGAACTACGAGCAGTACTTC.

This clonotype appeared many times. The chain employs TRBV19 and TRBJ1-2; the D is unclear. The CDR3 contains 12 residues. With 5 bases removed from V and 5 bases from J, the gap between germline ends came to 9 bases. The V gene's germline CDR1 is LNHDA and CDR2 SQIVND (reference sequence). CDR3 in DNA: TGTGCCAGTAGTTCTCGCTCATATGGCTACACCTTC. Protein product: CASSSRSYGYTF.

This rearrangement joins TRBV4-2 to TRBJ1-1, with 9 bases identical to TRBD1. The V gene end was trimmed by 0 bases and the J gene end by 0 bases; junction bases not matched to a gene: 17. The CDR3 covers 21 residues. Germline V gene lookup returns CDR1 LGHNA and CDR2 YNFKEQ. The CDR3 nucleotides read TGTGCCAGCAGCCAAGACTTCTCTCGTTCCGGGACAGGGAAAATGAACACTGAAGCTTTCTTT. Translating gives CASSQDFSRSGTGKMNTEAFF.

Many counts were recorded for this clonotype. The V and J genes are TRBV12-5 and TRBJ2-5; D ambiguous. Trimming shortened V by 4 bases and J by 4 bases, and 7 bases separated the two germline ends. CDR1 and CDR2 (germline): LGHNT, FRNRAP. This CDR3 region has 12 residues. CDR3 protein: CASGSPPETQYF. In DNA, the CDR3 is TGTGCTAGTGGTTCCCCCCCAGAGACCCAGTACTTC.

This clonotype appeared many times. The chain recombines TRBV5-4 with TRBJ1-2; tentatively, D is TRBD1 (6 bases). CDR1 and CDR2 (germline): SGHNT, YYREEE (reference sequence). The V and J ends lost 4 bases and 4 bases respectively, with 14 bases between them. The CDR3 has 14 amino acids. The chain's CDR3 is CASSLMDSLYGYTF. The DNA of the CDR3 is TGTGCCAGCAGCCTGATGGACAGTCTCTATGGCTACACCTTC.

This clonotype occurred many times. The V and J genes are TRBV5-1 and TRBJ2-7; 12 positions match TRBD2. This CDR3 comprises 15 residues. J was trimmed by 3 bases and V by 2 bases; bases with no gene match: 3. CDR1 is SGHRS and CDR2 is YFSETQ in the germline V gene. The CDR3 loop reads CASSFGLAGYYEQYF. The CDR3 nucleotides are TGCGCCAGCAGCTTCGGACTAGCGGGATACTACGAGCAGTACTTC.

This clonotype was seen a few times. CDR3 sequence: CASSATAEAFF. DNA of the CDR3: TGTGCCAGCAGCGCGACAGCTGAAGCTTTCTTT. V usage is TRBV6-1 and J usage is TRBJ1-1, with TRBD1 as a possible D gene (5 bases). Germline V gene lookup returns CDR1 MNHNS and CDR2 SASEGT. This CDR3 spans 11 amino acids. The ends were cut back, 6 bases at V and 6 bases at J, with 8 bases in the middle.

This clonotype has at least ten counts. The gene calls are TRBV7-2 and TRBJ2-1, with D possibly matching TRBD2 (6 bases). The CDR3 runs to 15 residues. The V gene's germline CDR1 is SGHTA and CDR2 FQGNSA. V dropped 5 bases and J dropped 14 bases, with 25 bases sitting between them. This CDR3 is CASSPSLSPRGSEFF. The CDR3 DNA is TGTGCCAGCAGCCCATCCCTAAGCCCCCGGGGGTCTGAGTTCTTC.